The source of this T cell receptor beta chain is a study of blood T cell repertoires in COVID-19. About the research overall: Acute and convalescent COVID-19 samples came from the United States, Italy and Spain.

Clones were read by immunoSEQ multiplex PCR, and TCRdb kept only the in-frame ones, dropping some. This sample carries 330,000 or so clones, over 80% of them seen once, and the ten largest clones take 9.9%. Germline CDR1 and CDR2: MNHEY and SVGAGI. The trim removed 0 bases at V and 7 bases at J, leaving 2 bases unmatched. CDR3 length: 13 amino acids. This receptor was taken from a man younger than 45 with COVID-19, enrolled during active disease. The material sequenced was peripheral blood. The chain is built from TRBV6-5 and TRBJ1-2, with 7 nucleotides matching TRBD1. DNA of the CDR3: TGTGCCAGCAGTTACTCGACAGGGTTTGGCTACACCTTC. This sequence encodes CASSYSTGFGYTF.